This T cell receptor (beta chain) was profiled in a study of blood T cell repertoires in COVID-19. Whole-study context: Both acute and convalescent COVID-19 samples were obtained from the United States, Italy and Spain. Sample material is recorded as cDNA or gDNA derived from T cells, B-cell-depleted T cells, or PBMCs.

CDR1 is SQVTM, CDR2 ANQGSEA, per germline. V was shortened by 4 bases and J by 5 bases, with 14 bases between the two germline ends. The CDR3 has 13 residues. Authors' data handling: Estimation of nucleated cell counts was performed using reference gene primer amplification. Data came from immunoSEQ multiplex PCR; TCRdb stores just in-frame clones and leaves some out. V and J calls and clone size come straight from that table; D and trimming were deduced from the DNA. The sample lists approximately 260,000 clones; roughly 90% were seen once. V and J are TRBV29-1 and TRBJ1-1; tentative D call: TRBD1 (6 bases). The source is a man over 45 with acute or convalescent COVID-19. Sequences were obtained from peripheral blood. CDR3 DNA: TGCAGCGTTGTTAGGGGGAGGGGGACTGAAGCTTTCTTT. Its translation: CSVVRGRGTEAFF.